This T cell receptor beta chain derives from a study of cytomegalovirus exposure and HLA in healthy donors. Study-wide results and caveats: According to the study, 160 or so TCR beta chains were cytomegalovirus-associated.

With respect to this clone: What it recognizes is unknown.

CDR1 and CDR2 from the germline V gene are SGHRS and YFSETQ. The CDR3 extends over 15 amino acids. V dropped 4 bases and J dropped 3 bases, with 13 bases sitting between them. The assay was immunoSEQ multiplex PCR, and TCRdb's table has in-frame clones only and misses some. The repertoire holds roughly 200,000 clones, with about three quarters as singletons. This sequence originates from a woman in her twenties or thirties in good health and CMV-seronegative. Input material: PBMCs. The chain joins TRBV5-1 to TRBJ2-2, with D maybe TRBD2 (7 bases). CDR3 nucleotides: TGCGCCAGCAGCAGGGGGGGCGCGGACACCGGGGAGCTGTTTTTT. It is translated as CASSRGGADTGELFF.